Presented here are 17 T cell receptor beta chains from one specimen sequenced in a study of T cells in localized non-small cell lung cancer. The repertoire was sequenced with immunoSEQ multiplex PCR; TCRdb's copy has only in-frame clones and lacks some. The data contain about 64,000 clones, roughly 81% of them seen just once; the ten biggest clones take up 4.7%. The specimen was PBMCs, collected before any cancer treatment. The receptors were sampled from a man between 40 and 69 years old with stage II lung adenocarcinoma.

This rearrangement joins TRBV7-9 to TRBJ2-1, with a tentative D call TRBD2 (6 bases). This CDR3 has 15 amino acids. The ends were cut back, 5 bases at V and 2 bases at J, with 13 bases in the middle. Germline V gene sequence: CDR1 SEHNR, CDR2 FQNEAQ (reference sequence). The CDR3: CASSPRGFAYNEQFF. The CDR3 coding sequence is TGTGCCAGCAGCCCCCGGGGGTTCGCCTACAATGAGCAGTTCTTC.

V is TRBV9 and J is TRBJ2-2; maybe TRBD2 (6 bases). Germline V gene lookup returns CDR1 SGDLS and CDR2 YYNGEE. The CDR3 extends over 16 amino acids. V was trimmed by 0 bases and J by 0 bases, leaving 9 bases between them. CDR3 residues: CASSVGASANTGELFF. The CDR3 region has the DNA TGTGCCAGCAGCGTAGGGGCTAGCGCGAACACCGGGGAGCTGTTTTTT.

This chain uses TRBV5-6 with TRBJ2-7, with D tentatively TRBD1 (5 bases). Germline values: CDR1 SGHDT, CDR2 YYEEEE. V dropped 0 bases and J dropped 2 bases, with 9 bases sitting between them. There are 14 residues in the CDR3. For the CDR3, the DNA is TGTGCCAGCAGCTTGGGTACAGGAACCTACGAGCAGTACTTC. As protein: CASSLGTGTYEQYF.

This chain joins TRBV6-5 and TRBJ1-2; no clear D gene. The CDR3 runs 15 residues. Germline CDR1 reads MNHEY; CDR2 reads SVGAGI. V lost 6 bases, J lost 5 bases, and 19 bases lay in between. The CDR3 nucleotides are TGTGCCAGCAGGGTTGGTCGCAGAGACGGGTATGGCTACACCTTC. This translates into CASRVGRRDGYGYTF.

CDR3 nucleotides: TGTGCCAGCTCACCTACGAACACTGAAGCTTTCTTT. This encodes CASSPTNTEAFF. The chain carries TRBV18 and TRBJ1-1; D unclear. The CDR3 is 12 amino acids. V dropped 3 bases and J dropped 1 base, with 3 bases sitting between them. In germline, CDR1 is KGHSH, CDR2 LQKENI.

The J gene is TRBJ2-1, the V gene TRBV10-1; D is perhaps TRBD2 (6 bases). The CDR3 has 16 amino acids. Germline V gene data show CDR1 as WNHNN and CDR2 as SYGVQD (reference sequence). Trimming removed 6 bases at V and 2 bases at J, with 17 bases between. The CDR3 protein is CASRATSPIPYNEQFF. In DNA form, the CDR3 reads TGCGCCAGCAGGGCTACTAGCCCCATCCCCTACAATGAGCAGTTCTTC.

V gene TRBV5-6 combines with J gene TRBJ2-5, with 10 bases matching TRBD1. This CDR3 contains 16 residues. Germline CDR1 is SGHDT and CDR2 is YYEEEE. The ends lost 2 bases at V and 2 bases at J; junction bases unmatched: 6. CDR3 in DNA: TGTGCCAGCAGCTTTTCGACAGGGGGCGGGCAAGAGACCCAGTACTTC. It translates to CASSFSTGGGQETQYF.

CDR3 protein: CASSLFDSEAFF. The CDR3 nucleotides are TGTGCCAGCAGTTTGTTTGACAGTGAAGCTTTCTTT. V gene TRBV28 combines with J gene TRBJ1-1, with D possibly matching TRBD1 (5 bases). Germline values: CDR1 MDHEN, CDR2 SYDVKM. The germline V and J ends were trimmed by 3 bases and 7 bases, with 9 bases remaining between them. The CDR3 has 12 residues.

This clone has only a few counts. The chain employs TRBV30 and TRBJ1-2; D is unclear. Trimming pared 3 bases from V and 4 bases from J, leaving 12 bases between. This CDR3 comprises 13 residues. Germline assignment: CDR1 GTSNPN and CDR2 SVGIG (reference sequence). CDR3 region: CAWRDLRAYGYTF. The CDR3 DNA follows: TGTGCCTGGAGAGATTTGCGTGCCTATGGCTACACCTTC.

Worth noting for this clone: Compared with germline, one end of the junction differs, possibly owing to a read error. The chain couples TRBV6-1 to TRBJ1-3; D gene ambiguous. The germline CDR1 and CDR2 sequences are MNHNS and SASEGT. The CDR3 sequence is 13 residues long. The CDR3 loop reads CASREEPRNTIYF. The CDR3 DNA reads as TGTGCCAGCAGGGAAGAGCCTCGAAACACCATATATTTT.

The V and J genes are TRBV9 and TRBJ2-1, with 10 bases matching TRBD2. J gave up 8 bases and V 0 bases, and 11 bases lay outside the gene matches. The CDR3 is made up of 17 amino acids. The germline CDR1 and CDR2 sequences are SGDLS and YYNGEE. The CDR3 protein is CASSVGSGLAGAYEQFF. CDR3 DNA: TGTGCCAGCAGCGTAGGGTCAGGGCTAGCGGGAGCTTATGAGCAGTTCTTC.

This clone was detected a few times. The V call is TRBV6-1, the J call TRBJ1-4; D unclear. V was cut by 3 bases and J by 8 bases, with 13 bases left in between. Germline-derived CDR1 and CDR2 are MNHNS and SASEGT. CDR3 length: 14 residues. CDR3 sequence (DNA): TGTGCCAGCAGTGATTGGGGTCTTGAGGAAAAACTGTTTTTT. Translation: CASSDWGLEEKLFF.

This clone is a singleton in its sample. The chain employs TRBV5-5 and TRBJ1-4, with D possibly TRBD1 on 6 matching bases. The CDR3 is 16 amino acids. Trimming removed 2 bases from V and 4 bases from J, with 15 bases in between. Germline V gene data show CDR1 as SGHKS and CDR2 as YYEKEE (reference sequence). This CDR3 is CASSLTLGQFNEKLFF. DNA of the CDR3: TGTGCCAGCAGCTTAACCCTCGGACAGTTTAATGAAAAACTGTTTTTT.

The chain links TRBV5-8 to TRBJ2-5, with D unresolved. CDR1 SGHTS and CDR2 YDEGEE come from the germline V gene. Between the trimmed V and J ends, which lost 3 bases and 2 bases, there was a span of 2 bases. The CDR3 is 11 amino acids. The CDR3 nucleotides are TGTGCCAGCAGCTCTCAAGAGACCCAGTACTTC. Protein: CASSSQETQYF.

The chain combines TRBV18 with TRBJ2-3; D unclear. V gave up 0 bases and J gave up 4 bases, with 8 bases separating them. CDR3 size: 14 residues. Germline V lookup: CDR1 KGHSH, CDR2 LQKENI. CDR3 bases: TGTGCCAGCTCACCACCGTTAGGCTCAGATACGCAGTATTTT. This gives the protein CASSPPLGSDTQYF. Full variable domain (remainder filled in from reference TRBV18 and TRBJ2-3): NAGVMQNPRHLVRRRGQEARLRCSPMKGHSHVYWYRQLPEEGLKFMVYLQKENIIDESGMPKERFSAEFPKEGPSILRIQQVVRGDSAAYFCASSPPLGSDTQYFGPGTRLTVL.

The chain combines TRBV7-9 with TRBJ1-2, with TRBD1 matching over 8 bases. V was pared by 6 bases and J by 8 bases, with 11 bases of the junction left unmatched. The CDR3 is 14 amino acids. Germline assignment: CDR1 SEHNR and CDR2 FQNEAQ (reference sequence). The CDR3 is CASSSTGGTRGYTF. In nucleotides, the CDR3 is TGTGCCAGCAGTTCTACAGGGGGAACGAGGGGCTACACCTTC. Looking up the rest from reference TRBV7-9 and TRBJ1-2 gives the full variable domain: DTGVSQNPRHKITKRGQNVTFRCDPISEHNRLYWYRQTLGQGPEFLTYFQNEAQLEKSRLLSDRFSAERPKGSFSTLEIQRTEQGDSAMYLCASSSTGGTRGYTFGSGTRLTVV.

The chain links TRBV30 to TRBJ1-2, with no clear D. CDR1 is GTSNPN, CDR2 SVGIG, per germline (reference sequence). This CDR3 has 12 amino acids. Deletions cut 0 bases from V and 4 bases from J, with 6 bases between. Here the CDR3 DNA reads TGTGCCTGGAGTGTAGCCCTCTATGGCTACACCTTC. Its translation is CAWSVALYGYTF. Full variable domain (outside the CDR3, taken from reference TRBV30 and TRBJ1-2): SQTIHQWPATLVQPVGSPLSLECTVEGTSNPNLYWYRQAAGRGLQLLFYSVGIGQISSEVPQNLSASRPQDRQFILSSKKLLLSDSGFYLCAWSVALYGYTFGSGTRLTVV.